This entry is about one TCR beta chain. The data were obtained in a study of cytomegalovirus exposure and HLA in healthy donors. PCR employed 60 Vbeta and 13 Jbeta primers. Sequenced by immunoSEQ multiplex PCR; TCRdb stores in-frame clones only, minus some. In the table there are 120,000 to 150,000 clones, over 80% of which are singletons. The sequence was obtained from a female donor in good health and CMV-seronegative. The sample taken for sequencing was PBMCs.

The CDR3 loop is CASSPRTSGRSYEQYF. As DNA, the CDR3 is TGTGCCAGCAGCCCCCGGACTAGCGGGAGGTCCTACGAGCAGTACTTC. This chain links TRBV14 with TRBJ2-7; TRBD2 matches at 14 bases. The CDR3 is made up of 16 amino acids. CDR1 is SGHDN and CDR2 is FVKESK in the germline V gene. V lost 4 bases and J lost 1; bases outside the gene matches: 3.